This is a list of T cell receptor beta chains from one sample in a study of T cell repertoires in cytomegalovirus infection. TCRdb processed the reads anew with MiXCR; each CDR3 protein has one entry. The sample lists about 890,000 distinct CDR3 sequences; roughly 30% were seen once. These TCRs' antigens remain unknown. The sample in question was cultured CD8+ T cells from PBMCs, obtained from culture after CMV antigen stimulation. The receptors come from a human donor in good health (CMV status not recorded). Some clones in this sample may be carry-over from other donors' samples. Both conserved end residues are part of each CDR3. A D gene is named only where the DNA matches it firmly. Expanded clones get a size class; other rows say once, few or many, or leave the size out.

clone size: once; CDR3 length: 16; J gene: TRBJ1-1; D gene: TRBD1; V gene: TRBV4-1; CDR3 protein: CASSLRPGPGQVEAFF; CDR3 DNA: TGCGCCAGCAGCCTCCGTCCAGGTCCCGGACAGGTTGAAGCTTTCTTT
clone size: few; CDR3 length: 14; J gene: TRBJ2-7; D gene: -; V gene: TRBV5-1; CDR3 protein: CASSFGRTTYEQYF; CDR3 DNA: TGCGCCAGCAGCTTCGGAAGGACTACCTACGAGCAGTACTTC
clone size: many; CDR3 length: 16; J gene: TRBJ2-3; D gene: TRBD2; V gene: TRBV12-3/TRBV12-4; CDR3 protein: CASTVLAGRDTDTQYF; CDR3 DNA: TGTGCCAGCACCGTACTAGCGGGGCGTGACACAGATACGCAGTATTTT
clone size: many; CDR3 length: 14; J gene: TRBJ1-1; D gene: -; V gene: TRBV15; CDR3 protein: CATSRSDMNTEAFF; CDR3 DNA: TGTGCCACCAGCAGGTCCGACATGAACACTGAAGCTTTCTTT
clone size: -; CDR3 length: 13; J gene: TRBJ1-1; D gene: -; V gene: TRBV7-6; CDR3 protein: CASTIGQNTEAFF; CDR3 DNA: TGTGCCAGCACCATAGGACAGAACACTGAAGCTTTCTTT
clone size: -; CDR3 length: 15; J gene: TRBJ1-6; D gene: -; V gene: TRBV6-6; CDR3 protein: CASSYRAVGNSPLHF; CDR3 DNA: TGTGCCAGCAGTTACCGTGCCGTTGGTAATTCACCCCTCCACTTT
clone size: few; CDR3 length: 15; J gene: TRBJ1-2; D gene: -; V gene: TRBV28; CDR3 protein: CASRSTGQANYGYTF; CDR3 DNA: TGTGCCAGCAGGTCAACCGGCCAGGCCAACTATGGCTACACCTTC
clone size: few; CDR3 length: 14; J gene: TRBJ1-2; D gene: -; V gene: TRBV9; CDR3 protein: CASSEDSRYYGYTF; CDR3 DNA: TGTGCCAGCAGCGAGGACAGCCGATACTATGGCTACACCTTC
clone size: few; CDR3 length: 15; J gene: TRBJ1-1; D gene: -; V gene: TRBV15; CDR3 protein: CATSRPPAMNTEAFF; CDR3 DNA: TGTGCCACCAGCAGACCACCGGCCATGAACACTGAAGCTTTCTTT
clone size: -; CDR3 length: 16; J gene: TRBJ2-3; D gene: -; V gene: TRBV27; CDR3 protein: CASSLSEGGGADTQYF; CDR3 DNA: TGTGCCAGCAGTTTATCAGAGGGGGGTGGCGCAGATACGCAGTATTTT
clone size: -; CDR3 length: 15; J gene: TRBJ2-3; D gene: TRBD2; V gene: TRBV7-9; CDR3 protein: CASSPTSGVLDTQYF; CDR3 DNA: TGTGCCAGCAGCCCGACTAGCGGGGTGTTGGATACGCAGTATTTT
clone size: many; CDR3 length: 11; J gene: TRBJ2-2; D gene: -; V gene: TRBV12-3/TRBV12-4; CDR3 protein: CASRWTGELFF; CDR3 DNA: TGTGCCAGCAGGTGGACCGGGGAGCTGTTTTTT
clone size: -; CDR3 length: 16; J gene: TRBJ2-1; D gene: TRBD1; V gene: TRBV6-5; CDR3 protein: CASSLGQDQSNNEQFF; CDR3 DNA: TGTGCCAGCAGCCTGGGACAGGACCAAAGCAACAATGAGCAGTTCTTC
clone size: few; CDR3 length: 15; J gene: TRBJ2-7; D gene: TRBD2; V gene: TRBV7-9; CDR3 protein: CASRGTSAEAYEQYF; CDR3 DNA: TGTGCCAGCAGGGGGACTAGCGCCGAGGCCTACGAGCAGTACTTC
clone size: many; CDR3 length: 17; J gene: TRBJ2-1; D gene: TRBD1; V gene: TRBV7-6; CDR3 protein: CASSFDFGQGNTNEQFF; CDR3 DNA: TGTGCCAGCAGCTTTGACTTCGGACAGGGAAATACCAATGAGCAGTTCTTC
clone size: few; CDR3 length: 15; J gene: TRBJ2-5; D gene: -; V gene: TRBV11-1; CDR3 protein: CASSPPLKSQETQYF; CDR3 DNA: TGTGCCAGCAGCCCTCCTCTGAAGTCACAAGAGACCCAGTACTTC
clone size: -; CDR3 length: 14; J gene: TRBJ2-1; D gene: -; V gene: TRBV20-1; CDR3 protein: CSAINSISYNEQFF; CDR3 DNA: TGCAGTGCTATTAACAGTATCTCCTACAATGAGCAGTTCTTC
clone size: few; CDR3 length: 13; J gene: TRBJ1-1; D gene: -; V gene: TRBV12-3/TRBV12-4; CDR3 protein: CASSTDGNEEAFF; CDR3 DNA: TGTGCCAGCAGTACGGACGGCAACGAGGAAGCTTTCTTT
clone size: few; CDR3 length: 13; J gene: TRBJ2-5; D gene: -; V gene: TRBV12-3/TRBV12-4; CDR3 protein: CASSLRGTGTQYF; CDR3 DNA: TGTGCCAGCAGTTTAAGAGGAACGGGGACCCAGTACTTC
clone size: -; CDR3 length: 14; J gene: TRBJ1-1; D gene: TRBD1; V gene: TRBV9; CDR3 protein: CASSAYRGSTEAFF; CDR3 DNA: TGTGCCAGCAGCGCCTACAGGGGATCCACTGAAGCTTTCTTT
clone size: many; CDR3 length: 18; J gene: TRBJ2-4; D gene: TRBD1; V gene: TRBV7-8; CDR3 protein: CASSPETGGIFAKNIQYF; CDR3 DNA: TGTGCCAGCAGCCCAGAGACAGGGGGGATATTTGCCAAAAACATTCAGTACTTC
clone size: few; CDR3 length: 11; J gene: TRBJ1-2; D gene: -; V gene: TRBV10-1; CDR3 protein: CASSAPDGYTF; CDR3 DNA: TGCGCCAGCAGTGCGCCGGATGGCTACACCTTC
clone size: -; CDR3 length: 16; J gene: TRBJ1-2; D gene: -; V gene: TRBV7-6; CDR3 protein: CASSDTSGTANYGYTF; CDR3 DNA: TGTGCCAGCAGCGACACGAGCGGAACGGCTAACTATGGCTACACCTTC
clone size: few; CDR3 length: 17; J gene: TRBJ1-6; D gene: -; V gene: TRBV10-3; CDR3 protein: CAISVNGGSGLNSPLHF; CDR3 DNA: TGTGCCATCAGTGTGAACGGGGGGTCCGGACTTAATTCACCCCTCCACTTT
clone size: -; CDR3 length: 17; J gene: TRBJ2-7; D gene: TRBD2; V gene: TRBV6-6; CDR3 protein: CASSYSWLGRESYEQYF; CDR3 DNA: TGTGCCAGCAGTTACTCCTGGCTGGGGAGGGAGAGCTACGAGCAGTACTTC
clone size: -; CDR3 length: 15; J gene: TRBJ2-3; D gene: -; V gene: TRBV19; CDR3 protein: CASSIRGRWGDTQYF; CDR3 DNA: TGTGCCAGTAGTATAAGGGGGAGGTGGGGGGATACGCAGTATTTT
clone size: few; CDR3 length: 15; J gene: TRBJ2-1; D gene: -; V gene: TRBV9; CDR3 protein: CASSVGMTPYNEQFF; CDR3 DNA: TGTGCCAGCAGCGTAGGAATGACCCCGTACAATGAGCAGTTCTTC
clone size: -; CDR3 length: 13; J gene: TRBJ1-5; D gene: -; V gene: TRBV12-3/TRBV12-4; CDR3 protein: CASSTSGHQPQHF; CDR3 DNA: TGTGCCAGCAGTACGAGTGGGCATCAGCCCCAGCATTTT
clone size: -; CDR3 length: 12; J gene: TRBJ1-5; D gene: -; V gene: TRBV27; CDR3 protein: CASSPQGRPQHF; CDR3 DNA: TGTGCCAGCAGTCCTCAGGGGAGGCCCCAGCATTTT
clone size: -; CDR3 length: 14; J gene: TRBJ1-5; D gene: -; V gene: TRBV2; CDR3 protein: CASSETSLNQPQHF; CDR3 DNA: TGTGCCAGCAGTGAAACCAGCCTCAATCAGCCCCAGCATTTT
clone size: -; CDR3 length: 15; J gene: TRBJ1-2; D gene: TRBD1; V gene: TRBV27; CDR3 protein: CASSPGQGGTYGYTF; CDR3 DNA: TGTGCCAGCAGTCCCGGACAGGGAGGTACCTATGGCTACACCTTC
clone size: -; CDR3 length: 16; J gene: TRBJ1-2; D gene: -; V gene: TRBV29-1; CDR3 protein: CSVSYWRGRDHYGYTF; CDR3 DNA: TGCAGCGTTAGTTATTGGAGGGGCAGGGACCACTATGGCTACACCTTC
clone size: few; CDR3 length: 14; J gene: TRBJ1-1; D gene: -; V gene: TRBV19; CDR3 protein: CASSSGPESGEAFF; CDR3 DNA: TGTGCCAGTAGTTCCGGGCCCGAGTCAGGTGAAGCTTTCTTT
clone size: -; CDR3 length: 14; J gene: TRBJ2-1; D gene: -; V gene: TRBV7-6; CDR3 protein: CASSDRARGHEQFF; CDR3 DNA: TGTGCCAGCAGTGACCGGGCCAGGGGACATGAGCAGTTCTTC
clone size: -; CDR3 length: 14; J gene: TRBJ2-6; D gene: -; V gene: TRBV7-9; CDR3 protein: CASTVGFGANVLTF; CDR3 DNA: TGTGCCAGCACCGTGGGGTTCGGGGCCAACGTCCTGACTTTC
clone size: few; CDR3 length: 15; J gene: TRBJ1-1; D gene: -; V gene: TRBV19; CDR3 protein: CASSMPQGLNTEAFF; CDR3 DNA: TGTGCCAGTAGTATGCCGCAGGGACTGAACACTGAAGCTTTCTTT
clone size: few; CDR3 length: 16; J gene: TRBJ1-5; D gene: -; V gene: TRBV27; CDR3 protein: CASSSTGENSNQPQHF; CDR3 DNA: TGTGCCAGCAGTTCTACAGGAGAGAATAGCAATCAGCCCCAGCATTTT
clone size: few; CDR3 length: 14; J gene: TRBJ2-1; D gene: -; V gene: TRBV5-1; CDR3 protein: CASSLGEGGDEQFF; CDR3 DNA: TGCGCCAGCAGCTTGGGGGAAGGGGGGGATGAGCAGTTCTTC
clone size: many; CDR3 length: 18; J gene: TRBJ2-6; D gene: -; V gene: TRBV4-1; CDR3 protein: CASSQARVPYSGANVLTF; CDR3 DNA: TGCGCCAGCAGCCAAGCCAGGGTTCCCTACTCTGGGGCCAACGTCCTGACTTTC
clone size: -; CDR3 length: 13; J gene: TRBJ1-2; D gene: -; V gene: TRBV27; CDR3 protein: CASSRTAGHGYTF; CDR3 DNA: TGTGCCAGCAGTCGGACAGCGGGCCATGGCTACACCTTC
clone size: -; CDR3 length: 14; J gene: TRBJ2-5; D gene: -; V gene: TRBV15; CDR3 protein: CATSRFPGQETQYF; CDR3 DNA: TGTGCCACCAGCAGATTCCCGGGGCAGGAGACCCAGTACTTC
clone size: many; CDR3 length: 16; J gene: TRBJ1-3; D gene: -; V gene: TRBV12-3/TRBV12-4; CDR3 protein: CASSPTPRVSGNTIYF; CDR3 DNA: TGTGCCAGCAGCCCCACCCCCAGGGTATCTGGAAACACCATATATTTT
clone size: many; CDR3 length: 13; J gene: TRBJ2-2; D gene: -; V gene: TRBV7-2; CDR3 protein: CASSLFGAGELFF; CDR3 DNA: TGTGCCAGCAGCTTATTTGGAGCTGGGGAGCTGTTTTTT
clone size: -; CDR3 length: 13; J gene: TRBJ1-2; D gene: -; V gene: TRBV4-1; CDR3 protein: CASSQGGARGYTF; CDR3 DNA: TGCGCCAGCAGCCAAGGGGGGGCGCGAGGCTACACCTTC
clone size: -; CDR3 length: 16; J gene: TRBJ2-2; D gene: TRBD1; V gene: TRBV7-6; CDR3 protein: CASRTGTDGNTGELFF; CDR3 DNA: TGTGCCAGCAGGACGGGGACAGATGGGAACACCGGGGAGCTGTTTTTT
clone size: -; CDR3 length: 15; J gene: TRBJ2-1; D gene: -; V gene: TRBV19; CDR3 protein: CASSIEGAPYNEQFF; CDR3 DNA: TGTGCCAGTAGTATAGAGGGGGCGCCCTACAATGAGCAGTTCTTC